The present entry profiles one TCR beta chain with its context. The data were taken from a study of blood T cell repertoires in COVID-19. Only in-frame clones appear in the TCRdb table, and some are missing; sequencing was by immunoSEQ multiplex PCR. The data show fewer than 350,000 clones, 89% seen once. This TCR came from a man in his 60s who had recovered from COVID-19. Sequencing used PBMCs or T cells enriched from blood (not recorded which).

The CDR3 DNA reads TGTGCCAGCAGTCAAATTGACAGGGAACAAAAGGCCCAGCATTTT. Protein: CASSQIDREQKAQHF. This chain uses TRBV6-2 or TRBV6-3 with TRBJ1-5; 7 bases fit TRBD1. Germline V gene data show CDR1 as MNHEY and CDR2 as SVGEGT. With V trimmed by 5 bases and J by 11 bases, 15 bases remained unmatched. The CDR3 covers 15 residues.